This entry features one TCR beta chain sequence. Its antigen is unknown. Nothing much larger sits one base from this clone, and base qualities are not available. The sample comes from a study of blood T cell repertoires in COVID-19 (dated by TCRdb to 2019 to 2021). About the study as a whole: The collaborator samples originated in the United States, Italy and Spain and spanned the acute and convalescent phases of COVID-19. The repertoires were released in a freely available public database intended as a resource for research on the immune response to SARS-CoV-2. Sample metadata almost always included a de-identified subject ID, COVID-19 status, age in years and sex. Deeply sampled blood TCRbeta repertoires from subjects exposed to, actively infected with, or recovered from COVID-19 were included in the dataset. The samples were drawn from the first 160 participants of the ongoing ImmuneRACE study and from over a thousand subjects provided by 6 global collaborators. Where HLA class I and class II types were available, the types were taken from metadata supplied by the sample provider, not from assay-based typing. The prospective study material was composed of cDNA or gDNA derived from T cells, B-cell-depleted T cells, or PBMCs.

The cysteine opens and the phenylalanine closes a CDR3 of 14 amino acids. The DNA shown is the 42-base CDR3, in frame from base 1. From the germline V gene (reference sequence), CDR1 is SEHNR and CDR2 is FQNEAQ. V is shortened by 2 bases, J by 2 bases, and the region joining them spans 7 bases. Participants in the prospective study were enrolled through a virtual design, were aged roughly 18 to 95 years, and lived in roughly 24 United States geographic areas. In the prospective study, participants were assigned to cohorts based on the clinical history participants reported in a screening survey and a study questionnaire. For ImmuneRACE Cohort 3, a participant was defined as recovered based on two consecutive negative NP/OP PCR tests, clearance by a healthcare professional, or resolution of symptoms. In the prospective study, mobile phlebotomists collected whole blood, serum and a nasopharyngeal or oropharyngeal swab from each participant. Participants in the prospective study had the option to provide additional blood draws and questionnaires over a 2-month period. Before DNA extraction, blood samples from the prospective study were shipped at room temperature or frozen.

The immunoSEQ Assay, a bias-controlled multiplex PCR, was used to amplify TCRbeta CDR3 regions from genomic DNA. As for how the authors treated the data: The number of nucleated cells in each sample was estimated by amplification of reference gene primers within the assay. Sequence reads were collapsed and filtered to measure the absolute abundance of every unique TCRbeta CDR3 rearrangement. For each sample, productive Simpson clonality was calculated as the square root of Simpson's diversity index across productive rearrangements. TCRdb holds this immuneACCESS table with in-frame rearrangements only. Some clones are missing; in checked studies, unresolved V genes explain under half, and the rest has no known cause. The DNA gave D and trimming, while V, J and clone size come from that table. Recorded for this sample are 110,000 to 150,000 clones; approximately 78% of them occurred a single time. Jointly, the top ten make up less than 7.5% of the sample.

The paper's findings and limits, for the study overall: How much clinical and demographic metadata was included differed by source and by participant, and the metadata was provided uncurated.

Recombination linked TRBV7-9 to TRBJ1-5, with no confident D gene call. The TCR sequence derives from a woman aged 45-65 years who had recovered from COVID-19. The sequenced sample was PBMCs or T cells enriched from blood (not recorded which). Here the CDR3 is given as CASSLSTGNQPQHF. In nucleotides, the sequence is TGTGCCAGCAGCTTAAGTACGGGCAATCAGCCCCAGCATTTT.